This is a list of T cell receptor beta chains from one sample in a study of blood T cell repertoires in COVID-19. Assay used: immunoSEQ multiplex PCR; TCRdb lists only in-frame clones, some missing. The repertoire consists of roughly 79,000 clones, with around 80% occurring once and the leading ten covering approximately 7.3%. The sample comprised peripheral blood. The receptor set was obtained from a human donor in a cohort sampled during active COVID-19. The CDR3 runs from the conserved cysteine through the conserved F or W. A D gene is named only where the DNA matches it firmly. Clone size is given for some rows only: seen once, a few or many times, or a class if the clone is expanded.

D gene,J gene,V gene,clone size,CDR3 DNA,CDR3 protein
-,TRBJ2-2,TRBV5-5,-,TGTGCCAGCAGCCCACAGGGTTTGGCCGGGGAGCTGTTTTTT,CASSPQGLAGELFF
TRBD2,TRBJ2-3,TRBV10-3,-,TGTGCCATCAGTGAGTCGAGCGGGGCCGAAGATACGCAGTATTTT,CAISESSGAEDTQYF
TRBD1,TRBJ1-4,TRBV5-1,-,TGCGCCAGCAGCTTAAAGGACAGGGTAGATGAAAAACTGTTTTTT,CASSLKDRVDEKLFF
-,TRBJ1-2,TRBV20-1,-,TGCAGTGCTCCCGAGGGCGGCTACACCTTC,CSAPEGGYTF
-,TRBJ1-1,TRBV5-1,-,TGCGCCAGCAGCTTGGTGACAGGGAACACTGAAGCTTTCTTT,CASSLVTGNTEAFF
TRBD1,TRBJ2-7,TRBV12-3/TRBV12-4,-,TGTGCCAGCAGTGCAGGGGGCCACGAGCAGTACTTC,CASSAGGHEQYF
TRBD2,TRBJ2-3,TRBV5-1,-,TGCGCCAGCAGCTACACTAGCGGGAACACAGATACGCAGTATTTT,CASSYTSGNTDTQYF
TRBD1,TRBJ2-1,TRBV7-3,few,TGTGCCAGCCGAGCGACAGGGGGCAGGGATGAGCAGTTCTTC,CASRATGGRDEQFF
TRBD1,TRBJ2-7,TRBV7-9,-,TGTGCCAGCAGCTTAGAGGTGACAGGGGAATACGAGCAGTACTTC,CASSLEVTGEYEQYF
-,TRBJ2-7,TRBV4-3,-,TGCGCCAGCAGCCAAGGATGGGCCCCGGTATACGAGCAGTACTTC,CASSQGWAPVYEQYF
TRBD2,TRBJ2-2,TRBV5-4,-,TGTGCCAGCAGCTTGAGCCTGTGGACTAGCGGGGGGACCGGGGAGCTGTTTTTT,CASSLSLWTSGGTGELFF
-,TRBJ2-7,TRBV7-8,-,TGTGCCAGCAGCTTAGCGGAGGACTACGAGCAGTACTTC,CASSLAEDYEQYF
-,TRBJ1-2,TRBV25-1,few,TGTGCCAGCAAGGACGCCGCGGGCTATGGCTACACCTTC,CASKDAAGYGYTF
-,TRBJ1-1,TRBV11-2,-,TGTGCCAGCAGCTTAGACGGGGGGACTGAAGCTTTCTTT,CASSLDGGTEAFF
-,TRBJ2-3,TRBV9,-,TGTGCCAGCAGCGTAGGGGGCGCAGATACGCAGTATTTT,CASSVGGADTQYF
TRBD2,TRBJ2-1,TRBV5-1,-,TGCGCCAGCAGCTTGGAGGCGGGGGGGCCCCATGAGCAGTTCTTC,CASSLEAGGPHEQFF
TRBD1,TRBJ1-2,TRBV10-3,-,TGTGCCATCAGTGAGGGAACAGGGGTAGGAGGCTACACCTTC,CAISEGTGVGGYTF
-,TRBJ1-6,TRBV19,-,TGTGCCAGTTCCACAGGGACAAATTCACCCCTCCACTTT,CASSTGTNSPLHF
TRBD2,TRBJ2-3,TRBV6-6,-,TGTGCCAGCAGTCCGCAGACTAGCGGGGTGAGCACAGATACGCAGTATTTT,CASSPQTSGVSTDTQYF
-,TRBJ1-3,TRBV5-6,-,TGTGCCAGCAGCGCGCCCGAGGTTTCTGGAAACACCATATATTTT,CASSAPEVSGNTIYF
-,TRBJ2-7,TRBV5-1,-,TGCGCCAGCAGCTTGGATCGGAGCTCCTACGAGCAGTACTTC,CASSLDRSSYEQYF
TRBD1,TRBJ2-5,TRBV18,-,TGTGCCAGCTCACAACAGGGACAGGGTCAGGGAGAGACCCAGTACTTC,CASSQQGQGQGETQYF
-,TRBJ2-7,TRBV4-3,-,TGCGCCAGCAGCCAAGATCGGTACAGTTCCTACTTCTCCTACGAGCAGTACTTC,CASSQDRYSSYFSYEQYF
-,TRBJ1-2,TRBV11-2,-,TGTGCCAGCAGCTCAAGGGGGGGGCTTGGCTACACCTTC,CASSSRGGLGYTF
-,TRBJ2-7,TRBV6-4,few,TGTGCCAGCAGTGCAGAAAGTTACTCCTACGAGCAGTACTTC,CASSAESYSYEQYF
-,TRBJ2-7,TRBV27,-,TGTGCCAGCAGTTTACGTGCGCCAGGAGGCTTTTACGAGCAGTACTTC,CASSLRAPGGFYEQYF
-,TRBJ2-7,TRBV30,few,TGTGCCTCCGGTGGGAGGGGGAGCGGCGAGCAGTACTTC,CASGGRGSGEQYF
TRBD1,TRBJ2-6,TRBV5-1,few,TGCGCCAGCAGCCTTCGGACAGGGGGAGACTCTGGGGCCAACGTCCTGACTTTC,CASSLRTGGDSGANVLTF
TRBD1,TRBJ2-7,TRBV9,-,TGTGCCAGCAGCGTAGTCGGGACAGGGTACAACGAGCAGTACTTC,CASSVVGTGYNEQYF
TRBD2,TRBJ2-7,TRBV10-3,few,TGTGCCATCAGTCGGGGGGAAAAACCTTCCTACGAGCAGTACTTC,CAISRGEKPSYEQYF
TRBD1,TRBJ2-7,TRBV11-3,-,TGTGCCAGCAGCTTAGAGGGACAGGGGCTGGACGAGCAGTACTTC,CASSLEGQGLDEQYF
TRBD1,TRBJ1-1,TRBV2,-,TGTGCCAGCCGGGGACAGGGGACCACTGAAGCTTTCTTT,CASRGQGTTEAFF
TRBD2,TRBJ2-7,TRBV3-1/TRBV3-2,-,TGTGCCAGCAGCCCGACTAGCGGGGGGCGGAACTCCTACGAGCAGTACTTC,CASSPTSGGRNSYEQYF
TRBD1,TRBJ1-1,TRBV3-1/TRBV3-2,-,TGTGCCAGCAGCCAAAGATCGGGACAGGGTACTGAAGCTTTCTTT,CASSQRSGQGTEAFF
-,TRBJ1-2,TRBV11-2,-,TGTGCCAGCAGCGAAGAGGGGGGGTGGTATGGCTACACCTTC,CASSEEGGWYGYTF
TRBD1,TRBJ2-3,TRBV5-6,-,TGTGCCAGCAGTTTAGGGGGCTTGGATACGCAGTATTTT,CASSLGGLDTQYF
-,TRBJ2-6,TRBV4-2,-,TGTGCCAGCAGCCAAGACAGGGGTTCAGGGGCCAACGTCCTGACTTTC,CASSQDRGSGANVLTF